This is a list of T cell receptor beta chains from one sample in a study of cytomegalovirus exposure and HLA in healthy donors. TCRdb keeps only in-frame clones here, not all; method: immunoSEQ multiplex PCR. The sample consists of 190,000 or so clones, less than 85% of them appearing once. The material sequenced was PBMCs. These receptors were collected from a girl between 10 and 17 years old in good health and CMV-seropositive. CDR3s include the opening cysteine and the closing phenylalanine or tryptophan. D genes are given only for firm matches. Only some rows state a clone size, as once, few, many or a class for expanded clones.

V gene	CDR3 length	J gene	clone size	D gene	CDR3 DNA	CDR3 protein
TRBV29-1	15	TRBJ1-2	-	TRBD1	TGCAGTACGGGACAGGCCACCCGGAGTAACTATGGCTACACCTTC	CSTGQATRSNYGYTF
TRBV30	17	TRBJ1-6	-	-	TGTGCCTGGAGCTCTGTGGTCGGTAGCTCCTATAATTCACCCCTCCACTTT	CAWSSVVGSSYNSPLHF
TRBV7-2	14	TRBJ1-3	-	TRBD1	TGTGCCAGCAGCTGGGACAGGGACGTGAACACCATATATTTT	CASSWDRDVNTIYF
TRBV7-2	13	TRBJ1-5	-	-	TGTGCCAGCAGCTTATGGAGAGGACAGCCCCAGCATTTT	CASSLWRGQPQHF
TRBV5-1	15	TRBJ1-5	-	-	TGCGCCAGCAGCTTGGGCGACAGTAGCAATCAGCCCCAGCATTTT	CASSLGDSSNQPQHF
TRBV5-3	13	TRBJ2-1	-	-	TGTGCCAGAAGTGAAGCACCCTACAATGAGCAGTTCTTC	CARSEAPYNEQFF
TRBV13	14	TRBJ2-1	-	TRBD2	TGTGCCTCCCGCAGTCGGGAGGCCTACAATGAGCAGTTCTTC	CASRSREAYNEQFF
TRBV5-4	17	TRBJ2-5	-	TRBD2	TGTGCCAGCAGCTTGGCTGACCCCAGTGCGGGGGGGGAGACCCAGTACTTC	CASSLADPSAGGETQYF
TRBV19	12	TRBJ2-5	few	-	TGTGCCACCGCCGGGGATGGGGAGACCCAGTACTTC	CATAGDGETQYF
TRBV27	13	TRBJ1-2	-	TRBD1	TGTGCCAGCAGTTTAAGGACAGGGGATGGCTACACCTTC	CASSLRTGDGYTF
TRBV4-3	17	TRBJ2-1	-	TRBD2	TGCGCCAGCAGCCAAGAGGGATACGGGGGGGCAATCTCAGGAAAGTTCTTC	CASSQEGYGGAISGKFF
TRBV9	17	TRBJ1-3	-	-	TGTGCCAGCAGCGGAGCAACAGGGAAATCCTCTGGAAACACCATATATTTT	CASSGATGKSSGNTIYF
TRBV6-5	16	TRBJ2-2	-	TRBD1	TGTGCCAGCAGTTACAGACAGGGGGCGGGAACCGGGGAGCTGTTTTTT	CASSYRQGAGTGELFF
TRBV5-1	11	TRBJ2-5	once	-	TGCGCCAGCAGCTTGAGCGAGACCCAGTACTTC	CASSLSETQYF
TRBV5-8	15	TRBJ2-7	-	-	TGTGCCAGCAGCTTTTTCGTGAGTTCGGGGTACGAGCAGTACTTC	CASSFFVSSGYEQYF
TRBV30	16	TRBJ2-3	-	TRBD2	TGTGCCTGGAGCGTAGGACTAGCGGGGGGCGCAGATACGCAGTATTTT	CAWSVGLAGGADTQYF
TRBV6-5	13	TRBJ2-1	-	-	TGTGCCAGCACCTCCCCGACTACCAATGAGCAGTTCTTC	CASTSPTTNEQFF
TRBV21-1	15	TRBJ1-2	-	-	TGTGCCAGCAGCAAAGCCCGGCGGGGGAACTATGGCTACACCTTC	CASSKARRGNYGYTF
TRBV11-2	14	TRBJ1-2	-	-	TGTGCCAGCAGCCGGAGTGGGGGGGGCGGACGCTACACCTTC	CASSRSGGGGRYTF
TRBV30	11	TRBJ2-7	-	-	TGTGCCTGGAGTGACAGGTACGAGCAGTACTTC	CAWSDRYEQYF
TRBV2	14	TRBJ1-4	-	TRBD1	TGTGCCAGCAGGGAACAGGGGGCATACGAAAAACTGTTTTTT	CASREQGAYEKLFF
TRBV11-2	15	TRBJ2-3	-	TRBD2	TGTGCCAGCAGCCAAGGGACTAGTAGCACAGATACGCAGTATTTT	CASSQGTSSTDTQYF
TRBV5-4	15	TRBJ2-6	-	-	TGTGCCAGCAGCTTGGAAGGGAGCGGGGCCAACGTCCTGACTTTC	CASSLEGSGANVLTF
TRBV12-5	13	TRBJ2-7	-	-	TGTGCTAGTTGCCCGGACTTCTCCTACGAGCAGTACTTC	CASCPDFSYEQYF
TRBV6-5	14	TRBJ1-4	-	TRBD1	TGTGCCAGCAGGAGACAGGGGCCTTATGAAAAACTGTTTTTT	CASRRQGPYEKLFF
TRBV27	16	TRBJ2-1	-	TRBD2	TGTGCCAGCAGGTGGACTAGCGGGGTGGCCTACAATGAGCAGTTCTTC	CASRWTSGVAYNEQFF
TRBV27	17	TRBJ2-5	few	TRBD2	TGTGCCAGCAGGGGACTAGCGGGGGGCCCCTTCCAAGAGACCCAGTACTTC	CASRGLAGGPFQETQYF
TRBV9	16	TRBJ2-7	-	TRBD2	TGTGCCAGCTTAGCGGGGTCGCCCAAGAGGCCCTACGAGCAGTACTTC	CASLAGSPKRPYEQYF
TRBV11-3	19	TRBJ2-1	-	-	TGTGCCAGCAGCTTTTCAGCGGTGGTACCGGCAAGCTCCTACAATGAGCAGTTCTTC	CASSFSAVVPASSYNEQFF
TRBV4-2	15	TRBJ2-1	few	-	TGTGCCAGCAGCCAAGTTGAGGGGGGGGTGAATGAGCAGTTCTTC	CASSQVEGGVNEQFF
TRBV19	15	TRBJ1-2	-	-	TGTGCCAGTAGTTGGCAGAACGATATTAACTATGGCTACACCTTC	CASSWQNDINYGYTF
TRBV30	16	TRBJ2-4	-	-	TGTGCCTGGAGCGAGGTAGGGGGAATAGCCAAAAACATTCAGTACTTC	CAWSEVGGIAKNIQYF
TRBV11-2	18	TRBJ2-5	-	-	TGTGCCAGCAGCTTCCCCGCAGGCGGGGGCCCCGGACCGGAGACCCAGTACTTC	CASSFPAGGGPGPETQYF
TRBV15	15	TRBJ2-4	-	-	TGTGCCACCAGCAGAGCGGGCAGGGGGGAAGGCATTCAGTACTTC	CATSRAGRGEGIQYF
TRBV4-3	17	TRBJ2-2	-	-	TGCGCCAGCAGCCAAGGTTGGGGGGGCCTTTCCACCGGGGAGCTGTTTTTT	CASSQGWGGLSTGELFF
TRBV6-5	14	TRBJ1-4	few	TRBD1	TGTGCCAGCAGTGAAGGGACAGGGTTTGAAAAACTGTTTTTT	CASSEGTGFEKLFF
TRBV7-9	16	TRBJ1-6	-	-	TGTGCCAGCAGCTTAGCGTTTAGTGGGACTCCTTCTTTGCTCCACTTT	CASSLAFSGTPSLLHF
TRBV30	11	TRBJ2-1	-	-	TGTGCCTGGAGCGCTTACAGTGAGCAGTTCTTC	CAWSAYSEQFF
TRBV19	16	TRBJ1-2	-	TRBD1	TGTGCCAGTAGTACCACACGGGACAGGGGGAACTATGGCTACACCTTC	CASSTTRDRGNYGYTF
TRBV2	15	TRBJ2-5	few	TRBD2	TGTGCCAGCAGGGAGGGACTAGGCCCGCAAGAGACCCAGTACTTC	CASREGLGPQETQYF
TRBV7-9	12	TRBJ1-2	-	TRBD1	TGTGCCAGCAGCTCTTTAGGACAGGGGGGAACCTTC	CASSSLGQGGTF
TRBV6-5	15	TRBJ2-2	-	TRBD2	TGTGCCAGCAGAGCCGGGACGGGAGGGTCCGGGGAGCTGTTTTTT	CASRAGTGGSGELFF
TRBV18	16	TRBJ1-3	-	-	TGTGCCAGCTCACCAAAGGCGGAGCACTCTGGAAACACCATATATTTT	CASSPKAEHSGNTIYF
TRBV10-3	15	TRBJ2-3	-	TRBD2	TGTGCCATCAGTGTTCGCGCTAGCGGTACAGATACGCAGTATTTT	CAISVRASGTDTQYF
TRBV7-8	15	TRBJ2-7	-	TRBD2	TGTGCCAGCAGCTTAGTCGGCGGGGGGCTGTACGAGCAGTACTTC	CASSLVGGGLYEQYF
TRBV18	16	TRBJ1-2	-	TRBD1	TGTGCCAGCTCACCTCTCCCTGGACAGGGAGTTGGTGGCTACACCTTC	CASSPLPGQGVGGYTF
TRBV28	15	TRBJ2-5	-	TRBD1	TGTGCCAGCAGATCCCCGGGACAGGGGAAGGAGACCCAGTACTTC	CASRSPGQGKETQYF
TRBV5-6	19	TRBJ2-1	-	TRBD2	TGTGCCAGCAGCTTGGCCCCTGGGGCGGGGGGGACTTATTACAATGAGCAGTTCTTC	CASSLAPGAGGTYYNEQFF
TRBV7-2	15	TRBJ2-5	-	TRBD2	TGTGCCAGCAGTCCTTCCCGGGGGGACCAAGAGACCCAGTACTTC	CASSPSRGDQETQYF
TRBV27	16	TRBJ1-6	-	TRBD1	TGTGCCAGCAGTTTCGGGGGAGGACAGGGCGGATCACCCCTCCACTTT	CASSFGGGQGGSPLHF
TRBV9	13	TRBJ2-3	-	-	TGTGCCAGCAGCGAACTAGGAGACGGATCACAGTATTTT	CASSELGDGSQYF
TRBV7-6	15	TRBJ1-1	-	TRBD1	TGTGCCAGCAGCTTGGCGGGACAGACGAGCACTGAAGCTTTCTTT	CASSLAGQTSTEAFF
TRBV10-3	16	TRBJ2-3	-	-	TGTGCCATCAGTGAGTCGCAGCGAGTGAGCACAGATACGCAGTATTTT	CAISESQRVSTDTQYF
TRBV9	19	TRBJ2-1	-	TRBD2	TGTGCCAGCAGCGCCGCCGGGACTAGCGGTAGTCCCTTCTACAATGAGCAGTTCTTC	CASSAAGTSGSPFYNEQFF
TRBV13	15	TRBJ2-1	-	TRBD2	TGTGCCAGCAGCTCGGGACTAGACGCCTACAATGAGCAGTTCTTC	CASSSGLDAYNEQFF
TRBV11-3	11	TRBJ2-1	once	-	TGTGCCAGCAGCTGGGCCTATGAGCAGTTCTTC	CASSWAYEQFF
TRBV19	19	TRBJ2-7	-	TRBD2	TGTGCCAGTAGTTTCCAGCTTAGCGGGGGGGCCGGGACAAGCTACGAGCAGTACTTC	CASSFQLSGGAGTSYEQYF
TRBV7-6	14	TRBJ2-7	few	-	TGTGCCAGCAGCCCTGGGGCGAGCTCGAACGAGCAGTACTTC	CASSPGASSNEQYF
TRBV6-4	14	TRBJ2-2	-	-	TGTGCCAGCAGTCCCGGGTCCGACACCGGGGAGCTGTTTTTT	CASSPGSDTGELFF